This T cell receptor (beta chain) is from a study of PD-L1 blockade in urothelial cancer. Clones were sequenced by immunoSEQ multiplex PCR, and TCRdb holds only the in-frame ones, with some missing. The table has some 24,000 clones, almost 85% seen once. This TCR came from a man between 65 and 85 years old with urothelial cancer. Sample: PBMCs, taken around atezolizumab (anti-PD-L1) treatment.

The DNA for the CDR3 is TGTGCTAGTGGTTTAGTCCCAGGGTTTAACTCCTACAATGACCATCACAATGAGCAGTTCTTC. It codes for CASGLVPGFNSYNDHHNEQFF. The J gene is TRBJ2-1, the V gene TRBV12-5, with a tentative D call TRBD1 (5 bases). Trimming left V 3 bases short and J 5 bases short, with 32 bases between. In germline, CDR1 is LGHNT, CDR2 FRNRAP. The CDR3 has 21 residues.